This paragraph reports one T cell receptor (beta chain). The assay was immunoSEQ multiplex PCR, and TCRdb's table has in-frame clones only and misses some. The sample includes approximately 270,000 clones, approximately 89% of them seen just once. The data stem from a study of blood T cell repertoires in COVID-19. Patients in Seattle were enrolled during active infection, then followed longitudinally. V lost 5 bases, J lost 3 bases, and 14 bases lay in between. CDR3 length: 16 amino acids. The germline gives CDR1 SGHNT, CDR2 YENEEA. Material for sequencing was peripheral blood. The V call is TRBV11-3, the J call TRBJ2-6; possible D gene TRBD2, 6 bases. The clonotype originates from a woman in her 30s with COVID-19, enrolled during active disease. CDR3 amino acids: CASSDRTGVGANVLTF. The CDR3 nucleotides are TGTGCCAGCAGCGATAGGACGGGGGTTGGGGCCAACGTCCTGACTTTC. The variable domain in full, with the rest retrieved from reference TRBV11-3 and TRBJ2-6, is EAGVVQSPRYKIIEKKQPVAFWCNPISGHNTLYWYLQNLGQGPELLIRYENEEAVDDSQLPKDRFSAERLKGVDSTLKIQPAELGDSAVYLCASSDRTGVGANVLTFGAGSRLTVL.